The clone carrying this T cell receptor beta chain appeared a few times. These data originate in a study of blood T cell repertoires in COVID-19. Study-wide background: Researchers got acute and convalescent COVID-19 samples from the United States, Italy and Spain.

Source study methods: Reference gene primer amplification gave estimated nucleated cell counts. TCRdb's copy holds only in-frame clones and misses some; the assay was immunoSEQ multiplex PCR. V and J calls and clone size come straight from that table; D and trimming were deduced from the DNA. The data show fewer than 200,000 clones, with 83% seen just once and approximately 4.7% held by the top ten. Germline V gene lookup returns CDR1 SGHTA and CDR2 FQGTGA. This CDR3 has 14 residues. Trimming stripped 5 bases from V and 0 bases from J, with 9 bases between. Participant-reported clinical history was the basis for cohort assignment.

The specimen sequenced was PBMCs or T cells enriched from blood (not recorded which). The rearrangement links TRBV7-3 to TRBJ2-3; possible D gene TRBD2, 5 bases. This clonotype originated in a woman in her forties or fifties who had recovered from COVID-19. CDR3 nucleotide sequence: TGTGCCAGCAGCCCGGGGAGCAGCACAGATACGCAGTATTTT. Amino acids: CASSPGSSTDTQYF.